What follows is one TCR beta chain and its context. Its antigen is unknown. As to time point: week 5, during vaccination. The vaccine gave 300 ug of a 20-mer mutant IDH1 peptide subcutaneously per dose. These data are taken from a study of a mutant IDH1 vaccine in newly diagnosed glioma. Study as a whole: Vaccination began 4-6 weeks post radiotherapy alone, or with temozolomide cycles.

Sequencing was performed with immunoSEQ multiplex PCR; in TCRdb, only in-frame clones are kept and a portion is missing. In the table there are 30,000 to 40,000 clones, about four fifths of which are singletons. Germline values: CDR1 MDHEN, CDR2 SYDVKM. This CDR3 has 15 residues. Trimming shortened V by 8 bases and J by 4 bases, and 21 bases separated the two germline ends. General observations from the study: Of the patients, around 93% had vaccine-induced immune responses. Pseudoprogression apparently lacked any relation to changes in top peripheral T cell clonotypes.

Specimen: PBMCs, collected from a glioma patient whose treatment included an IDH1 peptide vaccine. The chain recombines TRBV28 with TRBJ2-7; possible D gene TRBD2, 5 bases. The sequence came from a man aged 25-45 years with glioma. The CDR3 loop is CASALHDPGGYEQYF. As DNA, the CDR3 is TGTGCCAGCGCCCTTCATGATCCGGGCGGGTACGAGCAGTACTTC.